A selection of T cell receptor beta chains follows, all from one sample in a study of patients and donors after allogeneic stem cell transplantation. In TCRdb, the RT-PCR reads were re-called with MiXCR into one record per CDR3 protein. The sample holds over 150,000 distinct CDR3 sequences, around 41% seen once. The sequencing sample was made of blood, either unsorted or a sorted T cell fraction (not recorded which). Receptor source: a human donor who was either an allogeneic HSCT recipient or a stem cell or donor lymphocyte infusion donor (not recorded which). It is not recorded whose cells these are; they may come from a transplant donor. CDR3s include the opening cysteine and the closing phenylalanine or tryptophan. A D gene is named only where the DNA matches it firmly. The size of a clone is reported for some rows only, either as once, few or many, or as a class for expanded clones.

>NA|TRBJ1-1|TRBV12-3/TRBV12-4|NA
TGTGCCAGCAGTATTAGACGGTTGAACACTGAAGCTTTCTTT
CASSIRRLNTEAFF
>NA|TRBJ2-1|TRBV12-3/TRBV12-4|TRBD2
TGTGCCAGCACCGCATCCGGGAGGACCTCCTACAATGAGCAGTTCTTC
CASTASGRTSYNEQFF
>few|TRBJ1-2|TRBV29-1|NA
TGCAGCGTTCTATCCAGCTCACACGATAATCACTATGGCTACACCTTC
CSVLSSSHDNHYGYTF
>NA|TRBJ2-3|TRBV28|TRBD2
TGTGCCAGCCGTAGCGGGAGGTCCCAAGATACGCAGTATTTT
CASRSGRSQDTQYF
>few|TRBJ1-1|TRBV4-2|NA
TGTGCCAGCAGCCAAGAACCGGATCTCACTGAAGCTTTCTTT
CASSQEPDLTEAFF
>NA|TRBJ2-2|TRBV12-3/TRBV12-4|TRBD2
TGTGCCAGCAACCTGGGACTAGCGGGCACGAACACCGGGGAGCTGTTTTTT
CASNLGLAGTNTGELFF
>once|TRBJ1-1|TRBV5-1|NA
TGCGCCAGCAGCTTGGGGGTCCCGACGAACACTGAAGCTTTCTTT
CASSLGVPTNTEAFF
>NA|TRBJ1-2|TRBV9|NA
TGTGCCAGCAGCGTAGAGTGGGCCTGGAATGGCTACACCTTC
CASSVEWAWNGYTF
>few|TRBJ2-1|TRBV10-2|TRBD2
TGCGCCAGCATTAGCGGGGGCCTGAATGAGCAGTTCTTC
CASISGGLNEQFF
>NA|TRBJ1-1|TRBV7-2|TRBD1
TGTGCCAGCAGCTTCCCGGGGAGGGGGCAAGCTTTCTTT
CASSFPGRGQAFF
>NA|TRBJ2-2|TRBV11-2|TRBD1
TGTGCCAGCAGCATTACCGGGACAGGGAACACCGGGGAGCTGTTTTTT
CASSITGTGNTGELFF
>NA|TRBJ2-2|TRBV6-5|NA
TGTGCCAGCAGTTCTCTTCAGCTGTTTTTT
CASSSLQLFF
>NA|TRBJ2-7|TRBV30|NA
TGTGCCTGGAGTGTACGGATGTACGAGCAGTACTTC
CAWSVRMYEQYF
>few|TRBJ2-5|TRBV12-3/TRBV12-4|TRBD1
TGTGCCAGCAGTTTGAGACAGGGGAGAGAGACCCAGTACTTC
CASSLRQGRETQYF
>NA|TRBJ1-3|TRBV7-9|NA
TGTGCCAGCAGCTTTAATCACGCGGAGAGGAGTGGAAACACCATATATTTT
CASSFNHAERSGNTIYF
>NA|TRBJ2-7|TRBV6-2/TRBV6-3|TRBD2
TGTGCCAGCAGTTACGGCCTAGCGGGAGGTTTAACCTACGAGCAGTACTTC
CASSYGLAGGLTYEQYF
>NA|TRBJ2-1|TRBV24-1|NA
TGTGCCACCAGTGATTTGACTAGCCGCGATGAGCAGTTCTTC
CATSDLTSRDEQFF
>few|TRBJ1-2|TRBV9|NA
TGTGCCAGCAGCCCGAGTCCGGGCAACTATGGCTACACCTTC
CASSPSPGNYGYTF
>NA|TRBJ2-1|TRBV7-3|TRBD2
TGTGCCAGCAGCCGACTAGCGGGACAGGAGCAGTTCTTC
CASSRLAGQEQFF
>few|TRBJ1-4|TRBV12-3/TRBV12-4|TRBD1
TGTGCCAGCAGTGTGGGACAGAATAATGAAAAACTGTTTTTT
CASSVGQNNEKLFF
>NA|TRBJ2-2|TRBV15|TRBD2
TGTGCCACCAGCGGGCCGATAGCGGGTTTGAACACCGGGGAGCTGTTTTTT
CATSGPIAGLNTGELFF
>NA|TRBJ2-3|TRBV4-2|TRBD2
TGTGCCAGCAGCCAAGATTGGGGGACTAGCGGGGCAGATACGCAGTATTTT
CASSQDWGTSGADTQYF
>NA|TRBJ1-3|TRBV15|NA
TGTGCCACCAGCAGACCGGGGGCGACTGGAAACACCATATATTTT
CATSRPGATGNTIYF
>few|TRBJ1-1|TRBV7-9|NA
TGTGCCAGCAACCCTCCCGGGGGGTTCGACACTGAAGCTTTCTTT
CASNPPGGFDTEAFF
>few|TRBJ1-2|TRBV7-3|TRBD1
TGTGCCAGCAGCTCCGGGACAGGTTATAACTATGGCTACACCTTC
CASSSGTGYNYGYTF
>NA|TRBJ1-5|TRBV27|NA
TGTGCCAGCAGTCTTCAACAGGGCGCACAGCCCCAGCATTTT
CASSLQQGAQPQHF
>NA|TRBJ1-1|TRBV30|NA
TGTGCCTGGAGTGTCAGGCGTGCCTTTGAAGCTTTCTTT
CAWSVRRAFEAFF
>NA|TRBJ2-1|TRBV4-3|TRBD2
TGCGCCAGCAGCCGACCGGGACTAGCGGGTGTCAATGAGCAGTTCTTC
CASSRPGLAGVNEQFF
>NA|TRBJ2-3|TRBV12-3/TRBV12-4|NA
TGTGCCAGCAGCCTAGGGGCCCGAACGAGATACACAGATACGCAGTATTTT
CASSLGARTRYTDTQYF
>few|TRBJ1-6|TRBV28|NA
TGTGCCAGTTGTATCCTCCTCGGGGGGACGAATTCACCCCTCCACTTT
CASCILLGGTNSPLHF
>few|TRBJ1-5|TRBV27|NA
TGTGCCAGCAGTTCATCAGGAGGCCCTCATCAGCCCCAGCATTTT
CASSSSGGPHQPQHF
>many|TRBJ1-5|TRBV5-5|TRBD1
TGTGCCAGCAGCAGGGACAGGGCTAATAGCAATCAGCCCCAGCATTTT
CASSRDRANSNQPQHF
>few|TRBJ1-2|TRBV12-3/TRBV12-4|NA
TGTGCCAGCAGTTTGGGTGGGGGCTATGGCTACACCTTC
CASSLGGGYGYTF
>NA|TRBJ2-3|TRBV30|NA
TGTGCCTGGAGTGTACTAGGTAGGGGGTTTGGAGATACGCAGTATTTT
CAWSVLGRGFGDTQYF
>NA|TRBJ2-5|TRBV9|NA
TGTGCCAGCAGCGCTGTGTTCGGCCAAGAGACCCAGTACTTC
CASSAVFGQETQYF